This paragraph reports one T cell receptor (beta chain). In the source study's methods: Amplifying reference gene primers gave estimates of nucleated cell counts. TCRdb's copy holds only in-frame clones and misses some; the assay was immunoSEQ multiplex PCR. The V and J calls and clone size come from that table; D and trimming were worked out from the DNA. The table has hundreds of thousands of clones, roughly 89% seen once; the top ten hold roughly 0.9%. Enrolled during active infection, Seattle patients were then followed longitudinally. V lost 1 base and J lost 4, with 10 bases in between. Germline CDR1 is GTSNPN and CDR2 is SVGIG (reference sequence). CDR3 length: 13 residues. The record originates from a study of blood T cell repertoires in COVID-19. About the research overall: Sites in the United States, Italy and Spain provided acute and convalescent COVID-19 samples. Sample material is recorded as cDNA or gDNA derived from T cells, B-cell-depleted T cells, or PBMCs.

The receptor was derived from a man between 18 and 35 years old with COVID-19, enrolled during active disease. Sequenced sample: peripheral blood. J is TRBJ1-1 and V is TRBV30; D may be TRBD1 (6 bases). CDR3 sequence: CAWSDYRATEAFF. The CDR3 nucleotides read TGTGCCTGGAGTGACTACAGGGCCACTGAAGCTTTCTTT.